These T cell receptor beta chains were read from a single sample in a study of cytomegalovirus exposure and HLA in healthy donors. The repertoire was sequenced with immunoSEQ multiplex PCR; TCRdb's copy has only in-frame clones and lacks some. The sample has roughly 110,000 clones; under 70% are singletons. Input material: PBMCs. The receptors shown here come from a man aged 18 to 35 in good health and CMV-seropositive. Both conserved end residues are part of each CDR3. Each record gives: CDR3 DNA, CDR3 protein, D gene, V gene, J gene, clone size. D genes are given only for firm matches. Not all rows give a size; the values are once, few, many and, for expanded clones, a class.

TGTGCCAGCACCAGCGAAGGGGGAACCTATAATTCACCCCTCCACTTT	CASTSEGGTYNSPLHF	.	TRBV13	TRBJ1-6	few
TGTGCCAGCAGTTTTCAGGGGTCTAATTCACCCCTCCACTTT	CASSFQGSNSPLHF	.	TRBV27	TRBJ1-6	.
TGTGCCAGCAGTGAAGGGTGGCTAGCGGGGGGAACAGATACGCAGTATTTT	CASSEGWLAGGTDTQYF	TRBD2	TRBV25-1	TRBJ2-3	.
TGTGCCAGCAGCCAACTCCGGACAAGGGATCTCTACGAGCAGTACTTC	CASSQLRTRDLYEQYF	.	TRBV14	TRBJ2-7	.
TGTGCCAGCTCACCAGGTGGGCAGAATAATCAGCCCCAGCATTTT	CASSPGGQNNQPQHF	.	TRBV18	TRBJ1-5	.
TGTGCCAGCAGTTTAGACACCCTGGATAATTCACCCCTCCACTTT	CASSLDTLDNSPLHF	.	TRBV28	TRBJ1-6	few
TGTGCCAGCAGTTTAACAGGGATTCGAAATTCACCCCTCCACTTT	CASSLTGIRNSPLHF	.	TRBV28	TRBJ1-6	few
TGTGCCAGCAGTTACTCCAGGGGGTCACAAAATTCACCCCTCCACTTT	CASSYSRGSQNSPLHF	TRBD1	TRBV6-5	TRBJ1-6	.
TGTGCCAGCAGTGAAGACAGCCCGACAACGCAGTATTTT	CASSEDSPTTQYF	.	TRBV2	TRBJ2-3	few
TGTGCCAGTAGAAAAGAACCTCAGCGGGGGGGACTCACCGGGGAGCTGTTTTTT	CASRKEPQRGGLTGELFF	TRBD2	TRBV19	TRBJ2-2	.
TGTGCCATCAGTGATAACGGAGGAAACACTGAAGCTTTCTTT	CAISDNGGNTEAFF	.	TRBV10-3	TRBJ1-1	once
TGTGCCAGCAGCTGGGGGGACCATGGGAGCTATGGCTACACCTTC	CASSWGDHGSYGYTF	.	TRBV7-9	TRBJ1-2	.
TGCGCCAGCAGCCCCCGTCTCGCGGGAGATACGCAGTATTTT	CASSPRLAGDTQYF	.	TRBV5-1	TRBJ2-3	.
TGCGCCAGCAGCCAAGGTCGGGTAGAGACCCAGTACTTC	CASSQGRVETQYF	.	TRBV4-1	TRBJ2-5	.
TGTGCCAGCTCGGTCGTGGGGCTAGGCACCGGGGAGCTGTTTTTT	CASSVVGLGTGELFF	.	TRBV2	TRBJ2-2	.
TGTGCCAGCAGTCACCTCCTAGGTCCGGTTTACAATGAGCAGTTCTTC	CASSHLLGPVYNEQFF	.	TRBV25-1	TRBJ2-1	.
TGTGCCAGCAGCTCATCGCCAGGGGGCACTGAAGCTTTCTTT	CASSSSPGGTEAFF	TRBD1	TRBV11-2	TRBJ1-1	.
TGTGCCAGCTCACCGACTCTGGGAGGGGCATCAGGAAACACCATATATTTT	CASSPTLGGASGNTIYF	.	TRBV18	TRBJ1-3	.
TGTGCCAGCAGCAAAGAACTAGCGGGGGGTCCCAATGAGCAGTTCTTC	CASSKELAGGPNEQFF	.	TRBV21-1	TRBJ2-1	medium-sized
TGCGCCAGCAGCCAAGGTCCGGGGATCTCCGGAAACACCATATATTTT	CASSQGPGISGNTIYF	.	TRBV4-1	TRBJ1-3	.
TGTGCCAGCAGCTCCAGGACAGGGGGCACAGATACGCAGTATTTT	CASSSRTGGTDTQYF	TRBD1	TRBV11-3	TRBJ2-3	.
TGTGCCAGTTCTTATCAGGGGGCAGGATACGAGCAGTACTTC	CASSYQGAGYEQYF	TRBD1	TRBV2	TRBJ2-7	.
TGTGCCAGCAGCCAGATCGGCCTTGGGGCGGATTCACCCCTCCACTTT	CASSQIGLGADSPLHF	.	TRBV14	TRBJ1-6	.
TGTGCCAGCAGCTTTGGGTCTAGCGGTGCCGGGGAGCTGTTTTTT	CASSFGSSGAGELFF	TRBD2	TRBV7-8	TRBJ2-2	.